Listed here are 17 T cell receptor beta chains from one sample, sequenced in a study of CD8+ T cells in alopecia areata. Isolated RNA was reverse transcribed into cDNA used as the sequencing template. Data came from immunoSEQ multiplex PCR; TCRdb stores just in-frame clones and leaves some out. The data show roughly 250,000 clones, with approximately 61% seen just once and more than 0.95% held by the top ten. The sample was CD4+ T cells sorted from blood, taken at week 0. Every receptor here comes from a human donor with alopecia areata.

The chain links TRBV20-1 to TRBJ2-7; D tentatively fits TRBD1 or TRBD2 (5 bases each). Germline V gene lookup returns CDR1 DFQATT and CDR2 SNEGSKA (reference sequence). This CDR3 has 11 residues. V shed 2 bases and J shed 6 bases, with 8 bases lying between them. In DNA form, the CDR3 reads TGCAGTGCTAGACAGGGACGCGAGCAGTACTTC. Translation: CSARQGREQYF.

V gene TRBV30 combines with J gene TRBJ2-3; TRBD1 agrees at 9 bases. This CDR3 comprises 15 residues. The V and J ends lost 0 bases and 6 bases, in that order; junction bases with no gene match: 7. Germline V gene data show CDR1 as GTSNPN and CDR2 as SVGIG (reference sequence). The CDR3 spells CAWSVGDRAGDTQYF. The CDR3 nucleotides read TGTGCCTGGAGTGTCGGGGACAGGGCGGGGGATACGCAGTATTTT.

This clone was observed a few times. The rearrangement links TRBV5-4 to TRBJ1-2; 9 positions agree with TRBD1. Germline lookup yields CDR1 SGHNT and CDR2 YYREEE (reference sequence). This CDR3 has 14 amino acids. J gave up 7 bases and V 4 bases, and 8 bases lay outside the gene matches. Here the CDR3 reads CASSPQQGASGYTF. The CDR3, as DNA: TGTGCCAGCAGCCCCCAACAGGGGGCTAGTGGCTACACCTTC.

This clone occurred a few times. The chain couples TRBV5-1 to TRBJ1-1, with D maybe TRBD1 (6 bases). V lost 0 bases and J lost 8, with 17 bases in between. This CDR3 spans 15 amino acids. Germline V gene sequence: CDR1 SGHRS, CDR2 YFSETQ. In DNA form, the CDR3 reads TGCGCCAGCAGCTTGGCCCCATATTCTGGGGGCGAAGCTTTCTTT. Amino acids: CASSLAPYSGGEAFF.

The chain is built from TRBV6-1 and TRBJ1-4; weak D call: TRBD1 (5 bases). Germline CDR1 reads MNHNS; CDR2 reads SASEGT. This CDR3 is 13 amino acids long. Trimming removed 1 base from V and 8 bases from J, with 8 bases in between. This CDR3 reads CASSEGRDEKLFF. As DNA, the CDR3 is TGTGCCAGCAGTGAAGGCAGGGACGAAAAACTGTTTTTT.

About this clone: The sample holds other DNA sequences that translate to the same CDR3. CDR3 protein: CSVEGQGGETQYF. In DNA, the CDR3 is TGCAGCGTTGAAGGACAGGGTGGAGAGACCCAGTACTTC. This rearrangement joins TRBV29-1 to TRBJ2-5; TRBD1 matches 7 bases. V lost 1 base, J lost 4 bases, and 3 bases stayed unmatched. Germline V gene lookup returns CDR1 SQVTM and CDR2 ANQGSEA. This CDR3 is built from 13 residues.

The rearrangement joins TRBV7-9 to TRBJ2-1; D is perhaps TRBD1 or TRBD2 (7 bases each). The CDR3 covers 13 residues. Germline loops: CDR1 SEHNR, CDR2 FQNEAQ (reference sequence). The V and J ends lost 5 bases and 12 bases respectively, with 17 bases between them. The CDR3 region is CASSPQGGTPQFF. CDR3 sequence (DNA): TGTGCCAGCAGCCCGCAGGGGGGGACTCCGCAGTTCTTC.

The chain employs TRBV27 and TRBJ2-7, with no clear D. This CDR3 is 14 amino acids long. The germline CDR1 and CDR2 sequences are MNHEY and SMNVEV (reference sequence). V was trimmed by 8 bases and J by 0 bases, leaving 14 bases between them. The CDR3 nucleotides read TGTGCCAGCCGCCTAGGGCCAGTCTCCTACGAGCAGTACTTC. Translated: CASRLGPVSYEQYF.

This chain links TRBV29-1 with TRBJ1-2, with a possible D match to TRBD1 (5 bases). The CDR3 contains 12 residues. The V gene's germline CDR1 is SQVTM and CDR2 ANQGSEA. Trimming removed 6 bases at V and 6 bases at J, with 14 bases between. The CDR3 here is CSVHQGGNGYTF. Written as DNA, the CDR3 is TGCAGCGTCCATCAGGGTGGAAATGGCTACACCTTC.

The chain links TRBV2 to TRBJ2-5, with a weak D call TRBD2 (5 bases). Germline lookup yields CDR1 SNHLY and CDR2 FYNNEI. The length of the CDR3 is 14 residues. Trimming stripped 11 bases from V and 5 bases from J, with 21 bases between. The CDR3 region is CASQSSQIWETQYF. CDR3 nucleotides: TGTGCCTCCCAGTCTAGCCAGATCTGGGAGACCCAGTACTTC.

The chain is built from TRBV27 and TRBJ1-1; TRBD1 agrees at 8 bases. The CDR3 sequence is 15 residues long. Germline V CDR1 and CDR2: MNHEY, SMNVEV (reference sequence). With V trimmed by 6 bases and J by 4 bases, 10 bases remained unmatched. The CDR3 DNA follows: TGTGCCAGCAGCCCTCGACAGGGGAAGGTCACTGAAGCTTTCTTT. The encoded protein is CASSPRQGKVTEAFF.

The gene calls are TRBV27 and TRBJ2-3, with a possible D match to TRBD2 (5 bases). The germline CDR1 and CDR2 sequences are MNHEY and SMNVEV (reference sequence). The CDR3 sequence is 11 residues long. Trimming shortened V by 8 bases and J by 4 bases, and 7 bases separated the two germline ends. Here the CDR3 DNA reads TGTGCCAGCTGGGGAGCAGATACGCAGTATTTT. It translates to CASWGADTQYF.

V gene TRBV9 combines with J gene TRBJ2-5, with D maybe TRBD1 (6 bases). The CDR3 runs 14 residues. Germline loops: CDR1 SGDLS, CDR2 YYNGEE. V was cut by 1 base and J by 7 bases, with 14 bases left in between. The DNA of the CDR3 is TGTGCCAGCAGCGTACGGACAGAGCTGGGGACCCAGTACTTC. This gives the protein CASSVRTELGTQYF. Filled out from reference TRBV9 and TRBJ2-5, the complete variable domain reads DSGVTQTPKHLITATGQRVTLRCSPRSGDLSVYWYQQSLDQGLQFLIQYYNGEERAKGNILERFSAQQFPDLHSELNLSSLELGDSALYFCASSVRTELGTQYFGPGTRLLVL.

V is TRBV4-1 and J is TRBJ1-6; a possible D gene is TRBD1 (5 bases). CDR3 length: 15 residues. Germline V gives CDR1 MGHRA, CDR2 YSYEKL. V was clipped by 3 bases and J by 4 bases, with 10 bases between them. CDR3 loop: CASSHPTGYNSPLHF. The CDR3 nucleotides read TGCGCCAGCAGCCACCCAACAGGTTATAATTCACCCCTCCACTTT.

The J gene is TRBJ1-5, the V gene TRBV6-5, with D perhaps TRBD1 (5 bases). CDR1 MNHEY and CDR2 SVGAGI come from the germline V gene. The CDR3 is made up of 14 amino acids. Trimming left V 2 bases short and J 4 bases short, with 9 bases between. The CDR3 DNA follows: TGTGCCAGCAGTTACAGGGGTGTAAATCAGCCCCAGCATTTT. Its translation: CASSYRGVNQPQHF.

The chain joins TRBV19 to TRBJ2-3; weak D call: TRBD1 (5 bases). V was cut by 5 bases and J by 0 bases, with 12 bases left in between. In germline, CDR1 is LNHDA, CDR2 SQIVND (reference sequence). This CDR3 region has 15 residues. CDR3 in amino acids: CASSLLGPSTDTQYF. The DNA for the CDR3 is TGTGCCAGTAGTTTGTTGGGGCCGAGCACAGATACGCAGTATTTT. Looking up the rest from reference TRBV19 and TRBJ2-3 gives the full variable domain: DGGITQSPKYLFRKEGQNVTLSCEQNLNHDAMYWYRQDPGQGLRLIYYSQIVNDFQKGDIAEGYSVSREKKESFPLTVTSAQKNPTAFYLCASSLLGPSTDTQYFGPGTRLTVL.

A note on this clone: A read error may produce the germline difference seen at one junction end. This sequence joins TRBV7-7 and TRBJ2-2; D not resolved. This CDR3 has 14 residues. CDR1 and CDR2 from the germline V gene are SSHAT and FNYEAQ (reference sequence). CDR3 sequence: CASSPDAVTGELFF. The CDR3 bases are TGTGCTAGCAGCCCGGACGCGGTAACCGGGGAGCTGTTTTTT. The whole variable domain, remainder taken from reference TRBV7-7 and TRBJ2-2, is GAGVSQSPRYKVTKRGQDVTLRCDPISSHATLYWYQQALGQGPEFLTYFNYEAQPDKSGLPSDRFSAERPEGSISTLTIQRTEQRDSAMYRCASSPDAVTGELFFGEGSRLTVL.